This TCR beta chain was observed in a study of cytomegalovirus exposure and HLA in healthy donors. Broader study findings: The study designated 160 or so TCR beta chains cytomegalovirus-associated. Reportedly, fewer N-insertions than the approximately 700-donor mean appeared in an Asian-associated ancestry cluster in a later analysis. Apparent HLA restriction characterized most CMV-associated TCR beta chains in a later analysis.

The CDR3 is 13 residues long. Germline V lookup: CDR1 MNHNS, CDR2 SASEGT. V was pared by 7 bases and J by 6 bases, with 2 bases of the junction left unmatched. Both 60 Vbeta primers and 13 Jbeta primers went into the PCR. Source study methods: An analysis performed later counted 73 million or so unique TCR beta chains (around 10 million of them shared). Produced via immunoSEQ multiplex PCR; TCRdb's table is partial and in-frame only. D and trimming were read from the DNA, whereas the V and J calls and clone size are those reported in that table. The profile shows 150,000 to 200,000 clones, around 86% of them singletons. Points on this clone: What it binds is unknown.

Sequenced: PBMCs. The clonotype was recovered from a woman under 30 in good health and CMV-seronegative. V is TRBV6-1 and J is TRBJ2-1, with TRBD2 matching over 11 bases. For the CDR3, the DNA is TGTGCCAGCAAACTAGCGGGGGCCAATGAGCAGTTCTTC. Its protein product is CASKLAGANEQFF.